The sequence of this TCR beta chain was determined in a study of beta chain features in type 1 diabetes. Investigators reverse transcribed all isolated RNA, so they sequenced expressed TCRB transcripts. Data came from immunoSEQ multiplex PCR; TCRdb stores just in-frame clones and leaves some out. The sample has hundreds of thousands of clones; over 14% are singletons. Concerning this clone: Its antigen is unidentified.

Findings of the study overall: The question of HLA type influencing TCRB rearrangement was one that remained unresolved here. The naive, central memory and Treg TCRB repertoires looked more alike in patients than they did in healthy donors. Type 1 diabetes patients had TCRB CDR3s that were shorter (moderately but significantly so) in all four CD4+ subsets.

CDR3 length equals 14 residues. The ends lost 6 bases at V and 7 bases at J; junction bases unmatched: 8. CDR1 and CDR2 from the germline V gene are KGHSH and LQKENI. This sequence was found in a man younger than 35 with type 1 diabetes. The gene calls are TRBV18 and TRBJ1-5, with TRBD1 matching 8 bases. Sequencing was done on a sample of naive CD4+ T cells from blood. The CDR3 sequence is CASSPDRGGQPQHF. The CDR3 nucleotides are TGTGCCAGCTCCCCTGACAGGGGTGGGCAGCCCCAGCATTTT.